This T cell receptor beta chain was sequenced for a study of tumor-infiltrating lymphocytes in localized non-small cell lung cancer. Study at large: Patients included smokers and never-smokers with various histologies, some sampled after neoadjuvant chemotherapy.

Some clones are missing from TCRdb's copy, which holds only in-frame ones; the method was immunoSEQ multiplex PCR. The sample holds 15,000 to 20,000 clones, around 72% seen once. This CDR3 spans 10 amino acids. Germline loops: CDR1 DFQATT, CDR2 SNEGSKA (reference sequence). V was pared by 1 base and J by 5 bases, with 3 bases between. The TCR was taken from a human donor with non-small cell lung cancer. Specimen: lung tumor tissue. The chain recombines TRBV20-1 with TRBJ2-7; D unclear. The CDR3 reads CSARADEQYF. CDR3 DNA sequence: TGCAGTGCTAGAGCCGACGAGCAGTACTTC.